This section outlines one TCR beta chain sequence together with its context. This specimen belongs to a study of T cells after yellow fever vaccination. Trimming removed 3 bases at V and 2 bases at J, with 7 bases between. The germline gives CDR1 SGHDN, CDR2 FVKESK. The CDR3 extends over 13 amino acids. TCRdb fed the 5' RACE reads into MiXCR, producing one record per CDR3 protein. The data show more than 65,000 distinct CDR3 sequences, about an eighth seen once. This receptor was taken from a young man who received the YFV17D yellow fever vaccine. Sequences were derived from CD8+ T cells not binding an NS4B(214-222) dextramer, sorted from PBMCs, sampled about 21 days after the first yellow fever vaccination. The V gene is TRBV14, the J gene TRBJ1-2; unclear D gene. The CDR3 coding sequence is TGTGCCAGCAGCCAGTCATCCAACTATGGCTACACCTTC. It is translated as CASSQSSNYGYTF.